A single sample is the source of the 22 T cell receptor beta chains below, sequenced in a study of PD-1 blockade in classical Hodgkin lymphoma. Data came from immunoSEQ multiplex PCR; TCRdb stores just in-frame clones and leaves some out. The sample has 50,000 to 75,000 clones; more than 75% are singletons. With no exception, relapse followed autologous stem cell transplantation in all patients, and brentuximab vedotin exposure varied. Here the sequenced sample was peripheral blood mononuclear cells (PBMCs), taken before the second cycle of nivolumab. The receptors derive from a human donor with classical Hodgkin lymphoma.

This clone was counted a single time. The chain has TRBV11-2 and TRBJ2-3, with 9 bases lining up with TRBD1. The CDR3 has 16 amino acids. Germline V gives CDR1 SGHAT, CDR2 FQNNGV. Trimming removed 1 base from V and 5 bases from J; junction bases left unmatched: 7. CDR3 protein: CASSLGTGGREDTQYF. In DNA form, the CDR3 reads TGTGCCAGCAGCTTAGGTACAGGGGGCCGAGAAGATACGCAGTATTTT.

The chain carries TRBV11-2 and TRBJ1-2, with TRBD1 matching 9 bases. Germline trimming cut 5 bases from V and 6 bases from J; bases unmatched to any gene: 10. The CDR3 loop spans 15 amino acids. The germline V gene encodes CDR1 SGHAT and CDR2 FQNNGV. DNA for the CDR3: TGTGCCAGCAGCCCTCACCCCACAGGGGGCGATGGCTACACCTTC. Protein sequence: CASSPHPTGGDGYTF.

The V call is TRBV6-5, the J call TRBJ2-7; D is possibly TRBD1 (6 bases). CDR1 and CDR2 from the germline V gene are MNHEY and SVGAGI. Trimming took 5 bases from V and 4 from J, leaving 15 bases between them. The CDR3 totals 14 residues. The CDR3 bases are TGTGCCAGCAGTCCTCGACAGGCCAGGTACGAGCAGTACTTC. This codes for CASSPRQARYEQYF.

The rearrangement links TRBV2 to TRBJ2-7; possible D gene TRBD2, 5 bases. Germline CDR1 SNHLY, CDR2 FYNNEI. The CDR3 consists of 15 residues. V shed 4 bases and J shed 0 bases, with 13 bases lying between them. CDR3 DNA: TGTGCCAGCAGTGGAGAGGGCTTACTCTCCTACGAGCAGTACTTC. This translates into CASSGEGLLSYEQYF.

This sequence joins TRBV6-6 and TRBJ1-1; 12 bases line up with TRBD1. Germline trimming cut 6 bases from V and 1 base from J; bases unmatched to any gene: 3. This CDR3 has 15 residues. Germline CDR1 and CDR2: MNHNY and SVGAGI (reference sequence). The CDR3 nucleotides are TGTGCCAGCAGAGGGACAGGGGGCGCGAACACTGAAGCTTTCTTT. Protein: CASRGTGGANTEAFF.

The rearrangement joins TRBV27 to TRBJ2-3, with D possibly being TRBD1 or TRBD2 (7 bases each). Trimming took off 6 bases at V and 6 bases at J, with 19 bases between the two ends. The CDR3 is made up of 15 amino acids. In germline, CDR1 is MNHEY, CDR2 SMNVEV (reference sequence). CDR3 region: CASSPGGAAPDTQYF. CDR3 nucleotides: TGTGCCAGCAGCCCAGGGGGGGCAGCTCCGGATACGCAGTATTTT.

This chain joins TRBV5-1 and TRBJ2-7; D could derive from TRBD1 or TRBD2 (5 bases each). This CDR3 comprises 15 residues. Germline values: CDR1 SGHRS, CDR2 YFSETQ. Trimming took off 3 bases at V and 2 bases at J, with 15 bases between the two ends. The CDR3 loop reads CASSSDPRGAYEQYF. The CDR3 coding sequence is TGCGCCAGCAGCTCCGACCCGAGGGGTGCCTACGAGCAGTACTTC.

For the CDR3, the DNA is TGCGCCAGCAGCTTGTACAGGGGCGAAGAGACCCAGTACTTC. It encodes CASSLYRGEETQYF. V is TRBV5-1 and J is TRBJ2-5; 7 bases fit TRBD1. The germline CDR1 and CDR2 sequences are SGHRS and YFSETQ. The CDR3 has 14 residues. After removal of 1 base from V and 3 bases from J, the junction contained 3 bases not matched to a gene.

The V call is TRBV5-1, the J call TRBJ2-7; 11 bases match TRBD1. V shed 3 bases and J 5 bases; nucleotides not matched to a gene: 7. Germline CDR1 and CDR2: SGHRS and YFSETQ. The CDR3 has 15 residues. For the CDR3, the DNA is TGCGCCAGCAGCTCTACCGGGACAGGGGGAAACGAGCAGTACTTC. Its translation is CASSSTGTGGNEQYF.

The V gene is TRBV28, the J gene TRBJ1-6, with a weak D call TRBD1 (5 bases). V was clipped by 6 bases and J by 7 bases, with 22 bases between them. The germline V gene encodes CDR1 MDHEN and CDR2 SYDVKM. CDR3 size: 17 residues. DNA for the CDR3: TGTGCCAGCAGGCTTCCGGGACGCATTAAAGGGAATTCACCCCTCCACTTT. It translates to CASRLPGRIKGNSPLHF.

The chain carries TRBV15 and TRBJ1-1, with no clear D. Germline-derived CDR1 and CDR2 are LNHNV and YYDKDF (reference sequence). Trimming pared 4 bases from V and 0 bases from J, leaving 3 bases between. This CDR3 has 12 amino acids. CDR3: CATSTMNTEAFF. The CDR3 DNA follows: TGTGCCACCAGCACTATGAACACTGAAGCTTTCTTT.

The V gene is TRBV23-1, the J gene TRBJ1-1, with 7 bases identical to TRBD1. TRBV23-1 is reported as an ORF; its role is uncertain. This CDR3 contains 14 residues. V shed 6 bases, J shed 0 bases, and the junction held 4 bases outside the gene matches. The CDR3 DNA reads as TGCGCCAGCAGATGGACAGGTATGAACACTGAAGCTTTCTTT. It codes for CASRWTGMNTEAFF.

The V call is TRBV19, the J call TRBJ1-1; D is uncertain. Germline CDR1 is LNHDA and CDR2 is SQIVND (reference sequence). Trimming cost V 3 bases and J 3 bases, with 14 bases left between them. This CDR3 contains 15 residues. CDR3 amino acids: CASSIMDFPDTEAFF. For the CDR3, the DNA is TGTGCCAGTAGTATCATGGACTTCCCGGACACTGAAGCTTTCTTT.

The rearrangement links TRBV5-5 to TRBJ1-3; maybe TRBD1 (5 bases). CDR3 size: 15 residues. The V gene's germline CDR1 is SGHKS and CDR2 YYEKEE (reference sequence). Trimming left V 4 bases short and J 0 bases short, with 11 bases between. This CDR3 reads CASSDDSNSGNTIYF. The CDR3 nucleotides are TGTGCCAGCAGCGATGACAGCAACTCTGGAAACACCATATATTTT.

The chain recombines TRBV6-6 with TRBJ1-1, with D perhaps TRBD1 (6 bases). The CDR3 extends over 15 amino acids. Trimming removed 4 bases at V and 1 base at J, with 13 bases between. CDR1 MNHNY and CDR2 SVGAGI come from the germline V gene (reference sequence). The DNA of the CDR3 is TGTGCCAGCAGTTCCCTTGGACAGTCGAACACTGAAGCTTTCTTT. Protein sequence: CASSSLGQSNTEAFF.

This clone was counted a single time. The rearrangement links TRBV10-1 to TRBJ2-7, with D perhaps matching TRBD2 (6 bases). CDR1 and CDR2 (germline): WNHNN, SYGVQD (reference sequence). Trimming pared 5 bases from V and 3 bases from J, leaving 11 bases between. The CDR3 covers 13 residues. DNA for the CDR3: TGCGCCAGCAGTCGGGGGATGGGCTACGAGCAGTACTTC. Translation: CASSRGMGYEQYF.

The chain is built from TRBV10-2 and TRBJ1-1; 8 bases line up with TRBD1. The germline gives CDR1 WSHSY, CDR2 SAAADI. The CDR3 covers 18 residues. With V trimmed by 6 bases and J by 7 bases, 22 bases remained unmatched. CDR3 in DNA: TGCGCCAGCAGAAGTCCCCTACGACAGGGGAGTTCTGCGATTGAAGCTTTCTTT. Amino acid sequence: CASRSPLRQGSSAIEAFF.

The CDR3 reads CASSQTSGGAYEQYF. In DNA, the CDR3 is TGCGCCAGCAGCCAGACTAGCGGGGGGGCGTACGAGCAGTACTTC. This chain uses TRBV5-1 with TRBJ2-7; the match to TRBD2 covers 14 bases. Losses at the gene ends were 4 bases for V and 4 bases for J; bases not matched to a gene: 4. The CDR3 loop spans 15 amino acids. Germline CDR1 and CDR2: SGHRS and YFSETQ.

The chain links TRBV7-8 to TRBJ2-5; D is unclear. The tail of the sequence fits TRBJ2-7 better, so the J call may be wrong. The CDR3 length is 14 residues. Germline loops: CDR1 SGHVS, CDR2 FQNEAQ. The CDR3 protein is CASSLSRRTYEQYF. As DNA, the CDR3 is TGTGCCAGCAGCTTATCCCGGCGGACCTACGAGCAGTACTTC.

Worth noting for this clone: Other DNA sequences within the sample encode an identical CDR3. This sequence joins TRBV5-1 and TRBJ1-4, with D unclear. Germline V gene data show CDR1 as SGHRS and CDR2 as YFSETQ. The ends were cut back, 0 bases at V and 3 bases at J, with 6 bases in the middle. This CDR3 has 14 amino acids. Written as DNA, the CDR3 is TGCGCCAGCAGCTTGGGAGGTCCTAATGAAAAACTGTTTTTT. As protein: CASSLGGPNEKLFF. The variable domain in full, with the rest retrieved from reference TRBV5-1 and TRBJ1-4, is KAGVTQTPRYLIKTRGQQVTLSCSPISGHRSVSWYQQTPGQGLQFLFEYFSETQRNKGNFPGRFSGRQFSNSRSEMNVSTLELGDSALYLCASSLGGPNEKLFFGSGTQLSVL.

This clone was observed a few times. This rearrangement joins TRBV14 to TRBJ2-2, with TRBD2 matching over 7 bases. CDR3 size: 14 residues. Germline CDR1 is SGHDN and CDR2 is FVKESK. Unmatched junction bases numbered 3, after V lost 1 base and J lost 7 bases. The CDR3 nucleotides are TGTGCCAGCAGCCAAGCTACGGGAGGCGGGGAGCTGTTTTTT. It is translated as CASSQATGGGELFF.

The chain carries TRBV7-6 and TRBJ2-7, with D hard to call. Germline V gene data show CDR1 as SGHVS and CDR2 as FNYEAQ. V was clipped by 4 bases and J by 4 bases, with 8 bases between them. This CDR3 has 12 amino acids. CDR3 sequence reads: CASSSNGYEQYF. The CDR3, as DNA: TGTGCCAGCAGCTCGAACGGGTACGAGCAGTACTTC.